The TCR beta chain described here comes from a study of blood T cell repertoires in COVID-19. Study context: Both acute and convalescent COVID-19 samples were obtained from the United States, Italy and Spain. From T cells, B-cell-depleted T cells, or PBMCs came the material, which was cDNA or gDNA.

V gave up 7 bases and J gave up 14 bases, with 12 bases separating them. The CDR3 runs to 11 residues. Looked up from germline, CDR1 is SNHLY and CDR2 is FYNNEI. In the authors' workflow: Counts of nucleated cells, estimated from reference gene primer amplification, were obtained. This table comes from immunoSEQ multiplex PCR, and its TCRdb copy is limited to in-frame clones, with some not included. V, J and clone size were drawn from that table, and D and trimming were deduced from the DNA. The data contain some 48,000 clones, over 85% of them singletons. Enrolment of Seattle patients took place during active infection, and they were followed longitudinally.

Sequenced: peripheral blood. The sequence was collected from a man aged 55 to 70 with COVID-19, enrolled during active disease. The rearrangement uses TRBV2 and TRBJ1-6; D not certain. The CDR3 region is CASTEAAALHF. CDR3 DNA sequence: TGTGCCAGCACGGAGGCAGCGGCCCTCCACTTT.